This TCR beta chain was sequenced for a study of metastatic and nonmetastatic thyroid tumors. TCRdb re-called the PCR reads via MiXCR. The sample contains approximately 7,000 clones, approximately 40% of which appear only once. The germline V gene encodes CDR1 MNHEY and CDR2 SMNVEV (reference sequence). J was trimmed by 0 bases and V by 4 bases; bases with no gene match: 3. There are 14 residues in the CDR3. This clone came up a few times. Patients were all untreated before their thyroid surgery. This chain links TRBV27 with TRBJ2-7; 7 bases align to TRBD1. The sequencing input was tumor tissue. This sequence was found in a female donor with papillary thyroid cancer or a benign thyroid nodule (not recorded which). Some clones in this sample may be carry-over from other donors' samples. CDR3 region: CASSWGQSSYEQYF. As DNA, the CDR3 is TGTGCCAGCAGTTGGGGACAGAGCTCCTACGAGCAGTACTTC.